This passage covers 26 T cell receptor beta chains from one sample sequenced in a study of PD-1 blockade in classical Hodgkin lymphoma (dated by TCRdb to 2019 to 2021). This specimen's time point label, per the study, means: cycle 2 day 1 (C2D1) of nivolumab. All trial patients had relapsed after autologous stem cell transplantation, with cohorts A, B and C differing in prior brentuximab vedotin exposure. The library was obtained by the immunoSEQ multiplex PCR assay. The source is immuneACCESS, and TCRdb retained only in-frame sequences with V and J called. Part of the clones is not carried over; for the studies checked, unresolved V genes explain less than half of this, and the remainder is unexplained. The sample yields about 27,000 clones; less than 80% were counted once. The leading ten clones occupy around a third of the sample. The sequencing used peripheral blood mononuclear cells (PBMCs), collected before the second cycle of nivolumab. These TCRs come from a human donor with classical Hodgkin lymphoma.

Of note for this clone: A read error may account for a junction end that differs from germline. Other DNA variants within this sample encode the same CDR3. The gene calls are TRBV6-1 and TRBJ1-2, with D hard to call. Germline V gene lookup returns CDR1 MNHNS and CDR2 SASEGT. This CDR3 spans 15 amino acids. The CDR3 protein is CASSEALGDDYGYTF. CDR3 sequence (DNA): TGTGCCAGCAGTGAAGCGCTCGGGGATGACTATGGCTACACTTTC.

The chain has TRBV19 and TRBJ2-4, with a possible D match to TRBD1 (7 bases). Germline values: CDR1 LNHDA, CDR2 SQIVND (reference sequence). The CDR3 totals 13 residues. V gave up 5 bases and J gave up 9 bases, with 14 bases separating them. CDR3 loop: CASSLGQGGIQYF. Written as DNA, the CDR3 is TGTGCCAGTAGTCTGGGCCAGGGGGGCATTCAGTACTTC.

This chain uses TRBV18 with TRBJ2-2, with D perhaps TRBD1 (6 bases). Germline CDR1 reads KGHSH; CDR2 reads LQKENI. Trimming took 5 bases from V and 4 from J, leaving 14 bases between them. This CDR3 spans 15 amino acids. In DNA, the CDR3 is TGTGCCAGCTCATCCAACAGGGTGCCCACCGGGGAGCTGTTTTTT. Translated: CASSSNRVPTGELFF.

The rearrangement joins TRBV28 to TRBJ1-2; 9 nucleotides match TRBD1. From germline, CDR1 is MDHEN and CDR2 SYDVKM. The CDR3 length is 15 residues. Trimming cost V 6 bases and J 7 bases; bases outside gene matches: 12. Here the CDR3 reads CASSPIGTGSGGYTF. The CDR3 DNA reads as TGTGCCAGCAGCCCTATAGGGACAGGGTCCGGTGGCTACACCTTC.

The chain uses TRBV9 and TRBJ2-3, with D uncertain. The CDR3 covers 15 residues. Germline CDR1 is SGDLS and CDR2 is YYNGEE. Trimming removed 2 bases at V and 4 bases at J, with 14 bases between. CDR3 protein: CASSVGEFFADTQYF. Written as DNA, the CDR3 is TGTGCCAGCAGCGTTGGCGAATTCTTCGCAGATACGCAGTATTTT.

This clone was observed a few times. This chain connects TRBV6-6 to TRBJ2-7, with D uncertain. V was shortened by 0 bases and J by 6 bases, with 9 bases between the two germline ends. The CDR3 is 13 amino acids. Germline V CDR1 and CDR2: MNHNY, SVGAGI (reference sequence). The chain's CDR3 is CASSYSERLEQYF. In DNA form, the CDR3 reads TGTGCCAGCAGTTACTCCGAGCGTCTCGAGCAGTACTTC.

V gene TRBV13 combines with J gene TRBJ1-1; the match to TRBD1 covers 8 bases. This CDR3 contains 15 residues. With 5 bases clipped from V and 1 base from J, the junction kept 6 bases outside the gene matches. Germline loops: CDR1 PRHDT, CDR2 FYEKMQ (reference sequence). The CDR3 DNA reads as TGTGCCAGCAGCACCCCCACAGGGGGGAACACTGAAGCTTTCTTT. This codes for CASSTPTGGNTEAFF. Variable domain in full (rest from reference TRBV13 and TRBJ1-1): AAGVIQSPRHLIKEKRETATLKCYPIPRHDTVYWYQQGPGQDPQFLISFYEKMQSDKGSIPDRFSAQQFSDYHSELNMSSLELGDSALYFCASSTPTGGNTEAFFGQGTRLTVV.

The V and J genes are TRBV19 and TRBJ1-1; D call uncertain. The germline V gene encodes CDR1 LNHDA and CDR2 SQIVND (reference sequence). Trimming stripped 10 bases from V and 0 bases from J, with 15 bases between. This CDR3 is 14 amino acids long. The CDR3 sequence is CATFGRIMNTEAFF. For the CDR3, the DNA is TGTGCCACCTTTGGACGGATCATGAACACTGAAGCTTTCTTT.

For the CDR3, the DNA is TGCGCCAGCAGCCCGGCGGCAGGGACCAAAACACCCCTCCACTTT. This translates into CASSPAAGTKTPLHF. The rearrangement joins TRBV5-1 to TRBJ1-6; tentative D call: TRBD1 (5 bases). The CDR3 consists of 15 residues. Trimming stripped 4 bases from V and 11 bases from J, with 19 bases between. Germline lookup yields CDR1 SGHRS and CDR2 YFSETQ. Complete variable domain (other parts from reference TRBV5-1 and TRBJ1-6): KAGVTQTPRYLIKTRGQQVTLSCSPISGHRSVSWYQQTPGQGLQFLFEYFSETQRNKGNFPGRFSGRQFSNSRSEMNVSTLELGDSALYLCASSPAAGTKTPLHFGNGTRLTVT.

This sequence joins TRBV28 and TRBJ2-7; 13 bases are a match to TRBD2. This CDR3 contains 16 residues. Trimming at V came to 6 bases and at J to 2 bases, leaving 7 bases not matched to a gene. Per the germline V gene, CDR1 is MDHEN and CDR2 is SYDVKM. The CDR3, as DNA: TGTGCCAGCAGGCCCTCAGGACTAGCGGGGGCCTACGAGCAGTACTTC. Amino acids: CASRPSGLAGAYEQYF.

This chain joins TRBV6-6 and TRBJ1-2, with 8 positions matching TRBD1. J lost 1 base, V lost 6 bases, and 4 bases had no gene match. CDR1 and CDR2 (germline): MNHNY, SVGAGI (reference sequence). This CDR3 contains 14 residues. The CDR3 sequence is CASRKGQDNYGYTF. In DNA form, the CDR3 reads TGTGCCAGCAGGAAGGGACAGGATAACTATGGCTACACCTTC.

The CDR3 reads CASSLDPLAVQETQYF. CDR3 in DNA: TGTGCCAGCAGCTTAGATCCCCTAGCGGTGCAAGAGACCCAGTACTTC. The chain is built from TRBV11-2 and TRBJ2-5; TRBD2 matches at 7 bases. Looked up from germline, CDR1 is SGHAT and CDR2 is FQNNGV. CDR3 size: 16 residues. The V segment lost 0 bases and the J segment 2 bases; nucleotides outside the gene matches: 6.

J is TRBJ1-2 and V is TRBV5-1; the D is unclear. The CDR3 runs 15 residues. Trimming left V 0 bases short and J 2 bases short, with 11 bases between. CDR1 is SGHRS and CDR2 is YFSETQ in the germline V gene. The CDR3 DNA sequence: TGCGCCAGCAGCTTGGCCCGATCAGAAAACTATGGCTACACCTTC. Translation gives CASSLARSENYGYTF.

This clone has a single count. This chain connects TRBV28 to TRBJ2-2; either TRBD1 or TRBD2 may fit D (5 bases each). The germline CDR1 and CDR2 sequences are MDHEN and SYDVKM. The CDR3 is 12 amino acids. The germline V and J ends were trimmed by 8 bases and 6 bases, with 10 bases remaining between them. The CDR3 sequence: CASRSGPGELFF. CDR3 coding DNA: TGTGCCAGCCGTTCGGGGCCCGGGGAGCTGTTTTTT.

V usage is TRBV9 and J usage is TRBJ2-3; D may be TRBD1 or TRBD2 (5 bases each). Germline assignment: CDR1 SGDLS and CDR2 YYNGEE. The CDR3 is 13 amino acids. The V end was cut by 3 bases, the J end by 2 bases, with 7 bases between. This CDR3 reads CASSGGNTDTQYF. In nucleotides, the CDR3 is TGTGCCAGCAGCGGGGGGAACACAGATACGCAGTATTTT.

This clone was seen only a few times. The rearrangement links TRBV10-3 to TRBJ1-6; no reliable D call. The CDR3 is 12 residues long. V lost 4 bases and J 10 bases, leaving 8 bases between the germline ends. Germline-derived CDR1 and CDR2 are ENHRY and SYGVKD. The CDR3 bases are TGTGCCATCAGTGGGGAGGGATCACCCCTCCACTTT. Residues: CAISGEGSPLHF.

The V and J genes are TRBV7-2 and TRBJ1-1; no clear D. The CDR3 has 14 amino acids. V was clipped by 1 base and J by 0 bases, with 6 bases between them. Germline CDR1 reads SGHTA; CDR2 reads FQGNSA. The CDR3 region has the DNA TGTGCCAGCAGCTTAGGGGTCATGAACACTGAAGCTTTCTTT. This encodes CASSLGVMNTEAFF.

This rearrangement joins TRBV20-1 to TRBJ1-1; D is unresolved. This CDR3 comprises 11 residues. The germline V and J ends were trimmed by 3 bases and 7 bases, with 9 bases remaining between them. In germline, CDR1 is DFQATT, CDR2 SNEGSKA (reference sequence). The CDR3: CSASPIGEAFF. CDR3 sequence (DNA): TGCAGTGCTAGCCCCATTGGTGAAGCTTTCTTT.

A remark on this clone: A much larger clone lies one base from this, so it may be a read error. Different DNA sequences within this sample yield the same CDR3. The chain employs TRBV2 and TRBJ1-2, with 10 bases aligning to TRBD1. V dropped 6 bases and J dropped 6; count of bases not matched to a gene: 1. CDR3 length equals 12 residues. The germline CDR1 and CDR2 sequences are SNHLY and FYNNEI. Written as DNA, the CDR3 is TGTGCCAGCAGCGGACAGGGGGATGGCTACACCTTC. It specifies CASSGQGDGYTF.

This clone has just one count. V is TRBV11-3 and J is TRBJ2-7; the D gene is possibly TRBD1 (5 bases). In germline, CDR1 is SGHNT, CDR2 YENEEA. The ends were cut back, 2 bases at V and 0 bases at J, with 17 bases in the middle. The CDR3 is 17 amino acids. CDR3 in amino acids: CASSLQGLQGSSYEQYF. The CDR3 DNA sequence: TGTGCCAGCAGCTTACAAGGGTTGCAGGGTAGCTCCTACGAGCAGTACTTC.

The chain carries TRBV18 and TRBJ2-7, with unresolved D. Looked up from germline, CDR1 is KGHSH and CDR2 is LQKENI. V was trimmed by 2 bases and J by 3 bases, leaving 5 bases between them. This CDR3 region has 12 residues. As DNA, the CDR3 is TGTGCCAGCTCACCAGAAGGCTACGAGCAGTACTTC. Residues: CASSPEGYEQYF.

Concerning this clone itself: At the DNA level, this CDR3 is encoded by other sequences in the same sample as well. The V and J genes are TRBV19 and TRBJ1-5; D might be TRBD1 (5 bases). The length of the CDR3 is 15 residues. Trimming pared 3 bases from V and 4 bases from J, leaving 13 bases between. Germline lookup yields CDR1 LNHDA and CDR2 SQIVND (reference sequence). CDR3 residues: CASSMRQGWNQPQHF. The CDR3 coding sequence is TGTGCCAGTAGTATGAGGCAGGGATGGAATCAGCCCCAGCATTTT. Full variable domain (remainder filled in from reference TRBV19 and TRBJ1-5): DGGITQSPKYLFRKEGQNVTLSCEQNLNHDAMYWYRQDPGQGLRLIYYSQIVNDFQKGDIAEGYSVSREKKESFPLTVTSAQKNPTAFYLCASSMRQGWNQPQHFGDGTRLSIL.

In this sample, this clone turned up once. This chain uses TRBV7-3 with TRBJ2-2, with D possibly being TRBD1 or TRBD2 (5 bases each). The CDR3 has 16 residues. Per germline, CDR1 SGHTA and CDR2 FQGTGA. V shed 5 bases and J shed 1 base, with 14 bases lying between them. DNA of the CDR3: TGTGCCAGCAGCCCCCGAGGGGCGGGGAACACCGGGGAGCTGTTTTTT. Translation gives CASSPRGAGNTGELFF. Complete variable domain (other parts from reference TRBV7-3 and TRBJ2-2): GAGVSQTPSNKVTEKGKYVELRCDPISGHTALYWYRQSLGQGPEFLIYFQGTGAADDSGLPNDRFFAVRPEGSVSTLKIQRTERGDSAVYLCASSPRGAGNTGELFFGEGSRLTVL.

CDR3 residues: CASGLVLGDTPFNEQFF. The CDR3, as DNA: TGTGCTAGTGGTTTGGTACTTGGGGACACCCCTTTCAATGAGCAGTTCTTC. The gene calls are TRBV12-5 and TRBJ2-1; D is perhaps TRBD1 (6 bases). This CDR3 comprises 17 residues. The germline V gene encodes CDR1 LGHNT and CDR2 FRNRAP. V lost 0 bases, J lost 6 bases, and 18 bases lay in between.

The chain has TRBV18 and TRBJ1-1, with D hard to call. CDR1 and CDR2 (germline): KGHSH, LQKENI. Trimming took off 2 bases at V and 4 bases at J, with 8 bases between the two ends. The CDR3 loop spans 13 amino acids. The CDR3 protein is CASSPNPSTEAFF. As DNA, the CDR3 is TGTGCCAGCTCACCAAACCCGAGCACTGAAGCTTTCTTT. Together with reference TRBV18 and TRBJ1-1, the CDR3 gives the full variable domain: NAGVMQNPRHLVRRRGQEARLRCSPMKGHSHVYWYRQLPEEGLKFMVYLQKENIIDESGMPKERFSAEFPKEGPSILRIQQVVRGDSAAYFCASSPNPSTEAFFGQGTRLTVV.

The CDR3 DNA follows: TGTGCCAGCAGCTCAGGAAGGTCGAATGTAAATGAGCAGTTCTTC. Translated, it gives CASSSGRSNVNEQFF. The chain uses TRBV13 and TRBJ2-1; D unresolved. V dropped 4 bases and J dropped 7 bases, with 17 bases sitting between them. There are 15 residues in the CDR3. The germline gives CDR1 PRHDT, CDR2 FYEKMQ (reference sequence).